This T cell receptor (beta chain) was retrieved from a study of OX40 agonist ivuxolimab in advanced cancers. Some clones are missing from TCRdb's copy, which holds only in-frame ones; the method was immunoSEQ multiplex PCR. This sample has approximately 100,000 clones, with over 75% found just once. On this clone itself: Antigen unknown.

Study-wide points: On average, CD8+ T cells showed a greater number of expanded clones than CD4+.

Sequenced here: CD4+ or CD8+ T cells sorted from blood, sampled in a trial of the OX40 agonist ivuxolimab. The receptor comes from an adult with an advanced solid tumor such as melanoma, head and neck, liver or kidney cancer.

CDR3 sequence: CASSTPRGTGNEQFF. For the CDR3, the DNA is TGTGCCAGCAGCACACCAAGGGGGACGGGAAATGAGCAGTTCTTC. V and J are TRBV6-6 and TRBJ2-1, with D perhaps matching TRBD1 (6 bases). CDR1 is MNHNY, CDR2 SVGAGI, per germline (reference sequence). The ends were cut back, 6 bases at V and 7 bases at J, with 19 bases in the middle. This CDR3 comprises 15 residues.